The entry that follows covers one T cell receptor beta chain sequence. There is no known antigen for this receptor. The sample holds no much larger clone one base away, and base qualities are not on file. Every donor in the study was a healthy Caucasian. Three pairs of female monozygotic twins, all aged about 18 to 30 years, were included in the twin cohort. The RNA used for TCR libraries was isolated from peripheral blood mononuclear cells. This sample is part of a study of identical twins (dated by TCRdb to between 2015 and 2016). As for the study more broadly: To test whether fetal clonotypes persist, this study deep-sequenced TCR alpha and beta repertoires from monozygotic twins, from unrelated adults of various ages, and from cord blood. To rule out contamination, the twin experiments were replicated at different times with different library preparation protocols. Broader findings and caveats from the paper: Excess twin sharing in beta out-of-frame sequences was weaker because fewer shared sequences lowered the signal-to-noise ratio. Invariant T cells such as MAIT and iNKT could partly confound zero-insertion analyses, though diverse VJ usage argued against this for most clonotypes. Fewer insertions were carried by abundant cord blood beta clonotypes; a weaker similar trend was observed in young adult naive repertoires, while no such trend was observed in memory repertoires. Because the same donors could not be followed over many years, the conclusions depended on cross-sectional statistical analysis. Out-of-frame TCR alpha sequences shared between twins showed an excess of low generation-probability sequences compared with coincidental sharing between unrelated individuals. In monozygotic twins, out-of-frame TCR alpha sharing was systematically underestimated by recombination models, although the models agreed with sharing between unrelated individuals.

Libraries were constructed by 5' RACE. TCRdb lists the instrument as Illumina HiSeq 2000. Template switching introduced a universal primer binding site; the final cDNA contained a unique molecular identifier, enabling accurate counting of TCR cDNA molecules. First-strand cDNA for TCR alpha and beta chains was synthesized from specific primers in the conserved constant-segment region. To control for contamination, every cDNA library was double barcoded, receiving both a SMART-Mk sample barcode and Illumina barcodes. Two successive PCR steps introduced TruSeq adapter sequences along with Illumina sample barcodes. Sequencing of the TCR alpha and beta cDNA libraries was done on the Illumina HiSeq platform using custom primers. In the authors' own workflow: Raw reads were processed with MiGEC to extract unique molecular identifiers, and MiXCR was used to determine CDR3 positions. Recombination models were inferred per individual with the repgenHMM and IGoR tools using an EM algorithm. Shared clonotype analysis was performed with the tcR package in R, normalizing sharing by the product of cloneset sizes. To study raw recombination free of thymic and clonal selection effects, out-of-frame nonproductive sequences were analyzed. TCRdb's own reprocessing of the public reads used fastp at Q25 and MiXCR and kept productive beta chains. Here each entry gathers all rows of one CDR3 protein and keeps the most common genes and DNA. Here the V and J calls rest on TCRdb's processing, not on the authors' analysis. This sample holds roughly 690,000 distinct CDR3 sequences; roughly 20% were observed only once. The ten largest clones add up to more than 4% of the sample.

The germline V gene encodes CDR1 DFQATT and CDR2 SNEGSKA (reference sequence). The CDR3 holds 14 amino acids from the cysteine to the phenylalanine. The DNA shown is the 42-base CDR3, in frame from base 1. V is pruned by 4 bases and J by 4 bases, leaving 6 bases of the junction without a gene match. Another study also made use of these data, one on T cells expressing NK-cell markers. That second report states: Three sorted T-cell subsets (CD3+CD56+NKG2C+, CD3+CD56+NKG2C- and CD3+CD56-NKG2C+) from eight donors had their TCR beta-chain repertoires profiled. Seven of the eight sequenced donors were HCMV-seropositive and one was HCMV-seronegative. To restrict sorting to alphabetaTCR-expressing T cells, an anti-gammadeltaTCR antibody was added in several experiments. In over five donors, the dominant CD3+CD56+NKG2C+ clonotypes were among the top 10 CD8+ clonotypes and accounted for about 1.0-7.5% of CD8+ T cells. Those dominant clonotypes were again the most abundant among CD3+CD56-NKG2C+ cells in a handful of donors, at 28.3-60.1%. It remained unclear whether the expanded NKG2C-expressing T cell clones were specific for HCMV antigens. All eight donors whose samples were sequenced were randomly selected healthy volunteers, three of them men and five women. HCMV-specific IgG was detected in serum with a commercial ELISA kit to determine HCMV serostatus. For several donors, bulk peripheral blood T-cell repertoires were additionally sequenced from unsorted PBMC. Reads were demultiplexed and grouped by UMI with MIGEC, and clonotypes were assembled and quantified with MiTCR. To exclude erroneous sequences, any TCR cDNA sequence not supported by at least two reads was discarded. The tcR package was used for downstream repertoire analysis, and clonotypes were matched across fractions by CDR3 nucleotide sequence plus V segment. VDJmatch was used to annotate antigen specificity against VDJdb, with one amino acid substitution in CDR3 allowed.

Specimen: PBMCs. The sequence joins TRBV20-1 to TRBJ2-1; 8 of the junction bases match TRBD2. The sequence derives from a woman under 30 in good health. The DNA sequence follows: TGCAGTGCTACCTTAGCGGGGAGATACAATGAGCAGTTCTTC. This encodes CSATLAGRYNEQFF.